This T cell receptor (beta chain) comes out of a study of cytomegalovirus exposure and HLA in healthy donors (dated by TCRdb to about 2017). General notes on the study: An earlier analysis of roughly 500 of the donors reported 250 to 300 Gb of sequence data and 117 million unique TCR beta sequences from 190 million or so T cells. An early release covering roughly 600 HLA-typed donors comprised about 300 gigabases of sequencing data and approximately 80 million unique TCR sequences. Of the roughly 390 genotyped donors, 65% to 90% fell in the genetic ancestry cluster associated with self-reported Caucasian donors. The study was designed to test whether signatures of past pathogen exposure could be identified by cataloging public T cell receptors. The T cell repertoires of 550 to 850 subjects were profiled by immunosequencing and related to cytomegalovirus serostatus. Besides the first cohort of 550 to 750 subjects, a separate validation cohort made up of 120 different subjects was used. High-throughput TCR immunosequencing, statistical association of individual TCRs with disease status, and machine learning were combined to predict cytomegalovirus infection status. A later analysis re-analyzed previously published TCR beta repertoires from 660 or so donors and added high-resolution HLA genotyping to study TCR occurrence patterns. The later analysis used no new phenotypic data to find candidate immune exposures, relying instead on TCR beta sequences and their occurrence across donors. To decide whether each TCR beta V gene segment behaved as functional or pseudogenic, an earlier analysis of approximately 620 of the donors relied on high-throughput TCR beta sequencing. Donor age, sex, ethnicity and CMV serostatus were collected together with the repertoire data. A later genetic analysis used genome-wide SNP genotypes for about 65% of the roughly 700 donors, treating that subset as a discovery cohort. All discovery cohort repertoires had been generated on a single sequencing platform. Class I and class II HLA loci were covered by the typing at four-digit resolution. The number of typed donors differed by locus: roughly 629-630 for A, B, C, DRB1 and DQB1; 500 to 550 for DQA1; over 600 for DPA1; and around 450 for DPB1. Roughly 5 DR-DQ haplotypes were treated as single units for association and clustering because of strong linkage in the cohort. On average, about 200,000 unique TCR beta nucleotide sequences were sequenced per donor among a few hundred genotyped donors of the cohort, with approximately 18% of those sequences being non-productive. Overall study results and their limits: A later analysis found that most CMV-associated TCR beta chains appeared HLA-restricted, with HLA associations seemingly driven largely by CMV exposure. A later genetic analysis associated a missense DCLRE1C variant with V-gene and J-gene trimming of TCR beta chains, and an independent cohort replicated the association. In a later analysis, HLA-associated TCR beta chains were found to be more clonally expanded and to have lower generation probabilities than equally common non-associated chains. A further reported finding was that TCR beta sequences accurately predicted the HLA-A and HLA-B alleles for most subjects in the first cohort. In both the original and validation cohorts, the classifier was reported to diagnose cytomegalovirus status with high specificity and sensitivity. For the cohort, immune exposure information was limited to CMV serostatus. Correlated functional status among segregating V segments might be attributable to linkage disequilibrium, but an unknown experimental factor could not be ruled out. In a later analysis, several top co-occurrence clusters were reported to appear linked to parvovirus B19, influenza, CMV and Epstein-Barr virus. Most TCR sequences were observed very rarely across donors, whereas some public TCRs were present in many individuals. Assigning TCR associations to individual alleles was difficult when HLA alleles, especially DR and DQ, strongly co-occurred. It was suggested by the authors that the approach could potentially be generalized to other disease states and immunological phenotypes. A few of the identified cytomegalovirus-associated TCR beta chains were confirmed in vitro to be specific for cytomegalovirus antigens. The study gave a list of 150 to 200 TCR beta chains associated with cytomegalovirus. Roughly uniform sequencing depth across donors was assumed in presence/absence analyses, although this assumption may not hold. In a later analysis, the rate of TCR association differed among HLA loci, with DRB1 alleles having the most associated TCRs and HLA-C alleles having the fewest. Because some donors lacked HLA typing at each locus, the association tests relied only on the typed subset. A later analysis associated about 17,000 TCR beta sequences with specific HLA alleles at a false discovery rate of 0.05. An earlier analysis of 587 of the donors showed that most TCR beta V segments appeared in productive rearrangements either about 87% or about 30% of the time, which broadly matched IMGT annotations. A cluster of highly shared sequence variants was judged likely to be a technical artifact of the sequencing pipeline. A later genetic analysis reported fewer N-insertions in productive TCRs among donors in an Asian-associated ancestry cluster than the approximately 700-donor mean. This cohort had only TCR beta chains sequenced, and the lack of alpha or paired-chain data limited which features could be detected. Some IMGT-functional V segments, including TRBV6-2 and TRBV6-3, could not be told apart with the 87-base-pair reads, so those segments were excluded. Approximately 16 rarely observed V segments, including chromosome 9 orphons, were excluded from the earlier analysis of 550 to 700 of the donors because counts were too low.

In the case of this clone: Its antigen target is currently unknown. Base qualities are not provided; no much larger clone lies one nucleotide away.

V was cut back by 3 bases and J by 5 bases, leaving a gap of 7 bases between them. The germline V gene specifies SGHDN as CDR1 and FVKESK as CDR2. The CDR3 sequence holds 12 residues, the cysteine and phenylalanine included. The only DNA kept is the CDR3, 36 bases in frame from the first base. The cohort was made up of under 800 healthy bone marrow donors. Cohort members were all nominally healthy when sampled, although unrecorded immune exposures were likely present. Of the 600 or so cohort members, 250 to 300 had a positive CMV serostatus and about 400 had a negative one, while no CMV serostatus was recorded for the donor. A peripheral blood sample was collected from each donor, and TCR beta sequencing was performed on peripheral blood mononuclear cells. Genomic DNA extraction from the blood cell samples was performed with the Qiagen DNeasy Blood Extraction Kit. The library was generated by the immunoSEQ multiplex PCR assay. For the multiplex PCR, a mixture combining 60 forward primers for TCR Vbeta segments and 13 reverse primers for TCR Jbeta segments was used. The CDR3 region of rearranged TCR beta genes was amplified from genomic DNA by a multiplex PCR assay. On the Illumina HiSeq System, the amplified TCR beta libraries were sequenced as 87-base-pair reads. In the authors' own workflow: Across the 670 or so repertoires, a later analysis counted about 81 million unique TCR beta chains, around 10 million of which were shared by at least two donors. Raw reads were error-corrected and collapsed into unique sequences with a nearest-neighbor algorithm that merged closely related sequences to remove PCR and sequencing errors. CDR3 sequences were aligned to IMGT reference sequences to assign V, D and J gene segments. For a sequence to be retained, a match of at least six nucleotides was required to both a V gene segment and a J gene segment. Rearrangements were called productive when the CDR3 lacked stop codons and stayed in frame with V and J; all others were non-productive. CDR3 was defined by IMGT convention, running from the second conserved V-encoded cysteine to the conserved J-encoded phenylalanine. The earlier analysis of 587 of the donors excluded sequences that lacked an unambiguous match to a single V gene segment. An earlier analysis of over 450 of the donors classified V segments as functional when productive rearrangements were above 56.7% and as segregating when the standard deviation between donors was above 5%. A statistical classification framework was built to diagnose cytomegalovirus status from the catalog of TCR beta chain sequences. In a later analysis, TCR nucleotide sequences were compared against IMGT/GENE-DB human TR gene sequences so that V and J genes could be assigned. Using the TCRdist pipeline, a later analysis assigned CDR3 sequences along with most-parsimonious VDJ recombination scenarios. A later analysis defined each TCR beta chain by its CDR3 amino acid sequence plus V-gene family, and excluded reads lacking a unique V-gene family. As a way to deal with suspected cross-contamination and a sequencing artifact, a later analysis dropped 450 to 600 nucleotide sequences that were highly shared and had low generation probability. For each public chain, a later analysis derived a clonal expansion index from normalized ranks of inferred template counts within each repertoire. In a later analysis, generation probabilities were computed using a VDJ recombination model fitted to out-of-frame rearrangements, and the results were checked against IGoR. In a later analysis, hypergeometric tests were used to score TCR-TCR, TCR-HLA and TCR-CMV co-occurrence, with a repertoire-size bias correction applied to TCR pairs. False discovery rates were estimated in a later analysis by permuting HLA or CMV assignments 20 times. In a later analysis, co-occurring TCRs were grouped using DBSCAN, and TCRdist sequence similarity was added for clustering within HLA-allele-positive subsets. Repertoires with fewer than 30,000 or more than 120,000 public chains, plus five repertoires with anomalous nucleotide sharing, were excluded from co-occurrence clustering. This immuneACCESS table, as held by TCRdb, lists in-frame sequences with V and J called but not all clones. Of the missing ones, under half trace to an unresolved V gene in checked studies; the others have no known cause. V and J calls and clone size are as listed in that table; D and trimming were resolved from the DNA. This sample comprises 55,000 to 75,000 clones, about 74% of them detected only once. The ten largest clones add up to approximately 10% of the sample.

Sequenced input: PBMCs. The chain is assembled from TRBV14 and TRBJ2-5, with a weak D call of TRBD1 (5 bases match). The sequence came from a human donor in good health. The CDR3 reads CASSHRAETQYF. The sequenced DNA: TGTGCCAGCAGCCACAGGGCCGAGACCCAGTACTTC.